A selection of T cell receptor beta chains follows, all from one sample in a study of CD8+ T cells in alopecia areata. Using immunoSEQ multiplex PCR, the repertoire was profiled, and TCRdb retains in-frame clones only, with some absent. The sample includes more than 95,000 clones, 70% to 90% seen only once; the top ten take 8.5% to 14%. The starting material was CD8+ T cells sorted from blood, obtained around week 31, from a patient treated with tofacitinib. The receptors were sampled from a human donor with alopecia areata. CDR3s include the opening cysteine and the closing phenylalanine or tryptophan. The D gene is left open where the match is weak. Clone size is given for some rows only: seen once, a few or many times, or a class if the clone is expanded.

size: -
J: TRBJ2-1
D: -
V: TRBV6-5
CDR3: CASSSGYEQFF
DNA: TGTGCCAGCAGTTCAGGTTATGAGCAGTTCTTC

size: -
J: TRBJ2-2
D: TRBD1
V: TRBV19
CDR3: CASKTRGPNTGELFF
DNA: TGTGCCTCCAAAACCAGGGGGCCGAACACCGGGGAGCTGTTTTTT

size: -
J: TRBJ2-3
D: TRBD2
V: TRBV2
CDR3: CGTSGSTDTQYF
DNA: TGCGGGACTAGCGGGAGTACAGATACGCAGTATTTT

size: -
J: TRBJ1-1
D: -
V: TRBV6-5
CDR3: CASSYLGEYTEAFF
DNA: TGTGCCAGCAGTTACCTGGGGGAGTACACTGAAGCTTTCTTT

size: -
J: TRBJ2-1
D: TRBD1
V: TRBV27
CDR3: CASILAQGAYNEQFF
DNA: TGTGCCAGCATCCTAGCACAGGGGGCTTACAATGAGCAGTTCTTC

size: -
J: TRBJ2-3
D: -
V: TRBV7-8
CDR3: CASSLIFPANEDTQYF
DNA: TGTGCCAGCAGCTTAATATTCCCGGCAAACGAAGATACGCAGTATTTT

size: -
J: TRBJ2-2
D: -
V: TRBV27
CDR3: CASSSPTSDTGELFF
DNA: TGTGCCAGCAGTTCTCCTACTTCGGACACCGGGGAGCTGTTTTTT

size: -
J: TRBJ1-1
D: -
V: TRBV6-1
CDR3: CASSEPGYLNTEAFF
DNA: TGTGCCAGCAGTGAACCAGGGTACCTGAACACTGAAGCTTTCTTT

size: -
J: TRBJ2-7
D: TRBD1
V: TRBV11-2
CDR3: CASLSKTGTGVRPYEQYF
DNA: TGTGCCAGCTTATCCAAAACCGGGACAGGGGTCCGACCCTACGAGCAGTACTTC

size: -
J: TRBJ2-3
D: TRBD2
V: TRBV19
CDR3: CASSSDLLAGKSTDTQYF
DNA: TGTGCCAGTAGTTCCGACCTTCTAGCGGGCAAGAGCACAGATACGCAGTATTTT

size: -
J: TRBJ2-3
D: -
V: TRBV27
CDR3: CASSREDSRDTQYF
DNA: TGTGCCAGCAGTCGAGAAGACAGTCGGGATACGCAGTATTTT

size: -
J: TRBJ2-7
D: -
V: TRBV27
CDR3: CASRPTALSYEQYF
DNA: TGTGCCAGCAGACCGACAGCGCTCTCCTACGAGCAGTACTTC

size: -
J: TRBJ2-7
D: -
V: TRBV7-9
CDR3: CASSSDGYEQYF
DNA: TGTGCCAGCAGCTCCGACGGCTACGAGCAGTACTTC

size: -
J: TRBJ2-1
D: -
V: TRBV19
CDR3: CASSIRGSYNEQFF
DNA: TGTGCCAGTAGTATACGGGGTTCCTACAATGAGCAGTTCTTC

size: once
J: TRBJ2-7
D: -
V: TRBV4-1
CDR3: CASSQGPALSYEQYF
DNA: TGCGCCAGCAGCCAAGGTCCAGCGCTATCCTACGAGCAGTACTTC

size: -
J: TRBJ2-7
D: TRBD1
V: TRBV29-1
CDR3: CSVRTGAYEQYF
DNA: TGCAGCGTCAGGACAGGGGCCTACGAGCAGTACTTC

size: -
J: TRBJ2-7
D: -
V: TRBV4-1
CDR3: CASSQEWAGNYEQYF
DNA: TGCGCCAGCAGCCAAGAGTGGGCAGGGAACTACGAGCAGTACTTC

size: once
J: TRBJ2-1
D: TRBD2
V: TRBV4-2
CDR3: CASSPGTSGVNNEQFF
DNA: TGTGCCAGCAGCCCTGGGACTAGCGGGGTTAACAATGAGCAGTTCTTC

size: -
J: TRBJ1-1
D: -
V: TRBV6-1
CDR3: CASLPGSPEAFF
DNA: TGTGCCAGCCTCCCCGGCAGTCCTGAAGCTTTCTTT

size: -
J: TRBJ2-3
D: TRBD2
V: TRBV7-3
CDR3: CASSPLAGPDTQYF
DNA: TGTGCCAGCAGCCCCTTAGCGGGACCAGATACGCAGTATTTT

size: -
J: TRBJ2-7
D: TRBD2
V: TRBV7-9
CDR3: CASSPSGGASYEQYF
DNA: TGTGCCAGCAGCCCGAGCGGGGGGGCATCCTACGAGCAGTACTTC

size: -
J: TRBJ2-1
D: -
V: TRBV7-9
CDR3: CASSPYANEQFF
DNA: TGTGCCAGCAGCCCCTATGCCAATGAGCAGTTCTTC

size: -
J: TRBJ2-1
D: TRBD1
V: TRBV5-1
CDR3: CASSLEGQGFDEQFF
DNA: TGCGCCAGCAGCTTGGAGGGACAGGGATTTGATGAGCAGTTCTTC

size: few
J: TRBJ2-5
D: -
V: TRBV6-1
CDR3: CASSEEMGVYQETQYF
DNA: TGTGCCAGCAGTGAAGAGATGGGGGTGTACCAAGAGACCCAGTACTTC

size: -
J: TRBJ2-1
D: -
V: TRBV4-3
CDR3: CASSQETAPINEQFF
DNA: TGCGCCAGCAGCCAAGAGACGGCCCCGATCAATGAGCAGTTCTTC

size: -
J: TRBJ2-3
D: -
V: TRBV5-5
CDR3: CASILKRGAKTSGTDTQYF
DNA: TGTGCCAGCATCCTCAAAAGGGGAGCGAAAACTTCCGGCACAGATACGCAGTATTTT

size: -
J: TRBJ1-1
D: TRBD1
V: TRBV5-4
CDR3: CASSLGGNTEAFF
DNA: TGTGCCAGCAGCTTAGGGGGCAACACTGAAGCTTTCTTT

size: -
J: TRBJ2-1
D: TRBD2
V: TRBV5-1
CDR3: CASSLNSGGLLVNEQFF
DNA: TGCGCCAGCAGTCTGAACTCGGGAGGGCTTTTGGTAAATGAGCAGTTCTTC

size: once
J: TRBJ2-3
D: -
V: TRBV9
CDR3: CASSVQIASSTDTQYF
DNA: TGTGCCAGCAGCGTACAGATAGCGTCAAGCACAGATACGCAGTATTTT

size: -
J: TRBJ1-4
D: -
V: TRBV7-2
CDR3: CASSLAGQSTTNEKLFF
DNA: TGTGCCAGCAGCTTAGCGGGACAAAGTACAACTAATGAAAAACTGTTTTTT

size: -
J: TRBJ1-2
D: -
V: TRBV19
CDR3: CASSQGEANYGYTF
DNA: TGTGCCAGTAGTCAGGGTGAAGCTAACTATGGCTACACCTTC

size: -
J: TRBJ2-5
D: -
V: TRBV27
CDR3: CATGHGGETQYF
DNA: TGTGCCACCGGACACGGGGGAGAGACCCAGTACTTC

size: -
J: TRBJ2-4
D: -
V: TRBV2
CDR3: CASSDLDVLGKNIQYF
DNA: TGTGCCAGCAGTGATTTAGATGTGTTAGGCAAAAACATTCAGTACTTC

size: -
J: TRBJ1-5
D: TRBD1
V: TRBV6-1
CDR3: CASSEDRGVNQPQHF
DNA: TGTGCCAGCAGTGAGGACAGGGGGGTCAATCAGCCCCAGCATTTT

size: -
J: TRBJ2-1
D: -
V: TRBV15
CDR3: CATSRPPDLYNEQFF
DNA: TGTGCCACCAGCAGACCCCCGGACTTATACAATGAGCAGTTCTTC

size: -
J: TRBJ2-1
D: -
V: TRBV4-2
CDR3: CASSPGSYEQFF
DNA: TGTGCCAGTTCGCCCGGAAGTTATGAGCAGTTCTTC

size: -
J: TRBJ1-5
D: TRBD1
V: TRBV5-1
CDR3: CASSLEAGGRQPQHF
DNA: TGCGCCAGCAGCTTGGAGGCAGGGGGCCGTCAGCCCCAGCATTTT

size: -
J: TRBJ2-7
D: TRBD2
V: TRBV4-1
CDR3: CASTEGRGPSYEQYF
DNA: TGCGCCAGCACGGAGGGGAGGGGCCCCTCCTACGAGCAGTACTTC

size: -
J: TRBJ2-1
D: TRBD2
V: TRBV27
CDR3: CASSWTSGDDEQFF
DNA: TGTGCCAGCAGTTGGACTAGCGGGGACGATGAGCAGTTCTTC

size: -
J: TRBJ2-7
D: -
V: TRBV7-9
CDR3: CASSYETAPRGEQYF
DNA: TGTGCCAGCAGTTACGAGACCGCACCTCGGGGCGAGCAGTACTTC

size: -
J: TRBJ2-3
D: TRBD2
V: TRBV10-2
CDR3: CASRRLAEDGTDTQYF
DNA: TGCGCCAGCAGGCGACTAGCGGAAGATGGGACAGATACGCAGTATTTT